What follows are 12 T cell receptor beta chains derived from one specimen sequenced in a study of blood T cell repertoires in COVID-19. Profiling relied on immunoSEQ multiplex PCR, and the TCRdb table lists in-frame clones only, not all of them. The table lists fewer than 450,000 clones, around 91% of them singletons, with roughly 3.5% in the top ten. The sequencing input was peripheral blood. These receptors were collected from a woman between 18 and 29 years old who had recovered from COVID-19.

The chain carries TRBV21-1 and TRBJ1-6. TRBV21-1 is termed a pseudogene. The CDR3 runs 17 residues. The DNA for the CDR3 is TGTGCCAGCAGCAAATCTACCGGGATACCTCGAGGTTCACCCCTCCACTTT. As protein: CASSKSTGIPRGSPLHF.

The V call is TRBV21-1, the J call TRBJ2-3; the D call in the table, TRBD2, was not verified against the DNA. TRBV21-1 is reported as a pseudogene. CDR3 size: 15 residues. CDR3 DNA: TGTGCCAGCAGCACCCTAGCGGTTGGCACAGATACGCAGTATTTT. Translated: CASSTLAVGTDTQYF.

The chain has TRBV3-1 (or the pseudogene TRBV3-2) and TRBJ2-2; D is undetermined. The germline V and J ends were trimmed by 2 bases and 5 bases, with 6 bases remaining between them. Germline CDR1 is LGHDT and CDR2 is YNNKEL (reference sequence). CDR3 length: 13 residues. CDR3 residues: CASSQRRTGELFF. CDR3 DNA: TGTGCCAGCAGCCAACGGCGGACCGGGGAGCTGTTTTTT.

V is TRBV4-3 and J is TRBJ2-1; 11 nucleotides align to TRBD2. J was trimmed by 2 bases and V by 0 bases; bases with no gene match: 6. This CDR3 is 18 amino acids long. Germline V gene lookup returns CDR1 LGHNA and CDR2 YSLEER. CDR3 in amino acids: CASSQEWVAGGPYNEQFF. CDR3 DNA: TGCGCCAGCAGCCAAGAATGGGTAGCGGGAGGGCCCTACAATGAGCAGTTCTTC.

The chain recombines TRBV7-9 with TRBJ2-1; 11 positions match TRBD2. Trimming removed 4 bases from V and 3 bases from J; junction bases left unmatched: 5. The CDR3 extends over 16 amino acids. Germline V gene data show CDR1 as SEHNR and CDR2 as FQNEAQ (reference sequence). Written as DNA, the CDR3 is TGTGCCAGCAGCTCCCTCGGGACTAGCGGCTACAATGAGCAGTTCTTC. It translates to CASSSLGTSGYNEQFF.

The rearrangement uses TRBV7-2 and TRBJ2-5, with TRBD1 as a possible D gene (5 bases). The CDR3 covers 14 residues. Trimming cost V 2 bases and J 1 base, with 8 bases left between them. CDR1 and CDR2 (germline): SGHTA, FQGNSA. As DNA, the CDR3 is TGTGCCAGCAGCTTATTTGACAGCCAAGAGACCCAGTACTTC. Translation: CASSLFDSQETQYF.

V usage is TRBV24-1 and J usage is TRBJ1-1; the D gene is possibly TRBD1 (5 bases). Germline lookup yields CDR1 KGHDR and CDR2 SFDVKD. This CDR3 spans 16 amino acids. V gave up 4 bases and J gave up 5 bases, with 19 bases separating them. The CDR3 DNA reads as TGTGCCACCAGTGACTCCCGGGACGGCGGGGGGACTGAAGCTTTCTTT. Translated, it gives CATSDSRDGGGTEAFF.

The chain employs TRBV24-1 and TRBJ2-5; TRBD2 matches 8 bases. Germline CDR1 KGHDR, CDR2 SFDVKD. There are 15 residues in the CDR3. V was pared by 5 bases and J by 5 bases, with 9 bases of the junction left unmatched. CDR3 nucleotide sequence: TGTGCCACCAGTGCCCGAGGACTAGCCTCGGAGACCCAGTACTTC. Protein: CATSARGLASETQYF.

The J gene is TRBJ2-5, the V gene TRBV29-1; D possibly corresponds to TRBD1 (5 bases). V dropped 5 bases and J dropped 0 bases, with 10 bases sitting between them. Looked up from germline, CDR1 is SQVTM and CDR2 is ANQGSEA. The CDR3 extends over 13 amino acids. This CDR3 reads CSVRSGNQETQYF. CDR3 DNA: TGCAGCGTTAGGTCAGGGAACCAAGAGACCCAGTACTTC. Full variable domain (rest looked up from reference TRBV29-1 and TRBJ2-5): SAVISQKPSRDICQRGTSLTIQCQVDSQVTMMFWYRQQPGQSLTLIATANQGSEATYESGFVIDKFPISRPNLTFSTLTVSNMSPEDSSIYLCSVRSGNQETQYFGPGTRLLVL.

The CDR3 DNA is TGTGCCAGCAGTAACAATCGGGAGGGCCGGATCAAGCAGTACGTC. It is translated as CASSNNREGRIKQYV. The chain has TRBV6-5 and TRBJ2-7; 8 bases agree with TRBD2. Germline-derived CDR1 and CDR2 are MNHEY and SVGAGI. J gave up 8 bases and V 5 bases, and 14 bases lay outside the gene matches. The CDR3 runs to 15 residues.

In DNA, the CDR3 is TGTGCCAGCAGCCAGGGGTCGGCCCCAGGATCCTACAATGAGCAGTTCTTC. It yields the protein CASSQGSAPGSYNEQFF. The V gene is TRBV7-9, the J gene TRBJ2-1, with a tentative D call TRBD1 (6 bases). V was cut by 5 bases and J by 1 base, with 18 bases left in between. CDR1 is SEHNR, CDR2 FQNEAQ, per germline (reference sequence). The CDR3 sequence is 17 residues long.

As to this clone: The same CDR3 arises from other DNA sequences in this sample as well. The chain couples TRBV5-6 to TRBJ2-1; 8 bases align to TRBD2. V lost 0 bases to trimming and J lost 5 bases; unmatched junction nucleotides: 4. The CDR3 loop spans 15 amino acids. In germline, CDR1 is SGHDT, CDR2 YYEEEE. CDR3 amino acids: CASSLGLAGHNEQFF. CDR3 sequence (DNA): TGTGCCAGCAGCTTGGGGCTAGCGGGTCACAATGAGCAGTTCTTC.